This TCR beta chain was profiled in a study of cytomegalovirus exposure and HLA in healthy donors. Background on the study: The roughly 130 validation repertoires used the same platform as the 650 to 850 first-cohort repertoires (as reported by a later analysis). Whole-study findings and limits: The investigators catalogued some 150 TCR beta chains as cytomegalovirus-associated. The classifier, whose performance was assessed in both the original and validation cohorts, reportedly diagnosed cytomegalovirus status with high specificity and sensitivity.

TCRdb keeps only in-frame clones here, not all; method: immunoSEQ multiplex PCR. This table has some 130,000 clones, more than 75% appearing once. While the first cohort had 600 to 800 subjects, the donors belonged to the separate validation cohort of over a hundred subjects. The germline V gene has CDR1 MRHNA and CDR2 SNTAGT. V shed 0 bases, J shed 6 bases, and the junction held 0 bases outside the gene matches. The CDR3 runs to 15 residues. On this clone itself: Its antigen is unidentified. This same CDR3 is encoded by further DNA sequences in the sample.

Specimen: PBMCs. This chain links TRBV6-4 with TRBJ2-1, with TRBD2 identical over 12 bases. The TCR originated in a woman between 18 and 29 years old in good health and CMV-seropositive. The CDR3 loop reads CASSDSTSGSNEQFF. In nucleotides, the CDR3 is TGTGCCAGCAGTGACTCGACTAGCGGGAGCAATGAGCAGTTCTTC.